A selection of T cell receptor beta chains follows, all from one sample in a study of cytomegalovirus exposure and HLA in healthy donors. Sequencing was performed with immunoSEQ multiplex PCR; in TCRdb, only in-frame clones are kept and a portion is missing. The table shows around 300,000 clones, with 87% occurring only once. The sequenced sample was PBMCs. These receptors all come from a woman under 40 in good health and CMV-seropositive. CDR3s include the opening cysteine and the closing phenylalanine or tryptophan. A D gene is named only where the DNA matches it firmly. The size entry is marked missing in some rows and otherwise reads once, few, many or a size class.

D: TRBD1
V: TRBV5-6
size: .
J: TRBJ2-7
DNA: TGTGCCAGCAGCTTGGTATTGGGACAGGGACACTACGAGCAGTACTTC
CDR3: CASSLVLGQGHYEQYF

D: .
V: TRBV6-6
size: .
J: TRBJ2-7
DNA: TGTGCCAGCAGACCTCAGACGATAGGGGGAAGCCACGAGCAGTACTTC
CDR3: CASRPQTIGGSHEQYF

D: .
V: TRBV9
size: few
J: TRBJ2-1
DNA: TGTGCCAGCAGCGTAGGGGTTAGTTGGGAGCAGTTCTTC
CDR3: CASSVGVSWEQFF

D: .
V: TRBV20-1
size: .
J: TRBJ2-5
DNA: TGCAGTGCTAGAGCTATGGGGACCCAGTACTTC
CDR3: CSARAMGTQYF

D: .
V: TRBV6-6
size: .
J: TRBJ2-7
DNA: TGTGCCAGCACCGAACCGATGGGGATTCCGTACTTC
CDR3: CASTEPMGIPYF

D: TRBD2
V: TRBV28
size: .
J: TRBJ2-1
DNA: TGTGCCAGCAGTTTAACTAGACTAGCGGGTAATGAGCAGTTCTTC
CDR3: CASSLTRLAGNEQFF

D: .
V: TRBV6-4
size: .
J: TRBJ2-3
DNA: TGTGCCAGCAGTCGTGAACCGGGACCCACAGCTGATACGCAGTATTTT
CDR3: CASSREPGPTADTQYF

D: TRBD1
V: TRBV6-1
size: .
J: TRBJ2-4
DNA: TGTGCCACCATGACAGGGCTCCCCAAAAACATTCAGTACTTC
CDR3: CATMTGLPKNIQYF

D: .
V: TRBV10-3
size: .
J: TRBJ2-7
DNA: TGTGCCATCAGTGTGGGACATTACGAGCAGTACTTC
CDR3: CAISVGHYEQYF

D: .
V: TRBV7-2
size: .
J: TRBJ2-7
DNA: TGTGCCAGCAGCTTAGCGACCGACGAGCAGTACTTC
CDR3: CASSLATDEQYF

D: TRBD2
V: TRBV2
size: .
J: TRBJ2-7
DNA: TGTGCCAGCAGCACCGGGACTAGCGGGAGCGTATACTTC
CDR3: CASSTGTSGSVYF

D: .
V: TRBV19
size: few
J: TRBJ1-2
DNA: TGTGCCAGTAGTCCACGACAGAACGCCTATGGCTACACCTTC
CDR3: CASSPRQNAYGYTF

D: TRBD1
V: TRBV30
size: .
J: TRBJ1-4
DNA: TGTGCCTGGAGTCCTCCGGTAGACAGGGATGAAAAACTGTTTTTT
CDR3: CAWSPPVDRDEKLFF

D: .
V: TRBV6-5
size: .
J: TRBJ1-2
DNA: TGTGCCAGCGGAACGAGGGGTGACTATGGCTACACCTTC
CDR3: CASGTRGDYGYTF

D: .
V: TRBV4-3
size: .
J: TRBJ2-7
DNA: TGCGCCAGCAGCCAAGAGTGGGGTAATTACGAGCAGTACTTC
CDR3: CASSQEWGNYEQYF

D: .
V: TRBV7-2
size: .
J: TRBJ2-7
DNA: TGTGCCAGCAGCTTACAACAGGGAAACTACGAGCAGTACTTC
CDR3: CASSLQQGNYEQYF

D: .
V: TRBV28
size: .
J: TRBJ1-3
DNA: TGTGCCACCACTTCTCTGGACACCATATATTTT
CDR3: CATTSLDTIYF

D: .
V: TRBV9
size: .
J: TRBJ2-7
DNA: TGTGCCAGCAGCGTAGCGGAGGGGGCGGCGTACGAGCAGTACTTC
CDR3: CASSVAEGAAYEQYF

D: .
V: TRBV4-1
size: .
J: TRBJ2-1
DNA: TGCGCCAGCAGCCAAGTTACTGACAATGAGCAGTTCTTC
CDR3: CASSQVTDNEQFF

D: TRBD1
V: TRBV27
size: .
J: TRBJ1-2
DNA: TGTGCCAGCAGTTTATTGGGTGGGACAGGGACTTATGCTGGCTACACCTTC
CDR3: CASSLLGGTGTYAGYTF

D: TRBD1
V: TRBV7-8
size: .
J: TRBJ2-2
DNA: TGTGCCAGCAGATCGATGGGACAGAGGGCCACCGGGGAGCTGTTTTTT
CDR3: CASRSMGQRATGELFF

D: .
V: TRBV30
size: .
J: TRBJ1-2
DNA: TGTGCCTGGAGTAGTGGACCTTCCTATGGCTACACCTTC
CDR3: CAWSSGPSYGYTF

D: TRBD1
V: TRBV7-3
size: .
J: TRBJ1-5
DNA: TGTGCCAGCAGCGCAGGACAGGGGGCCGCGGGTCAGCCCCAGCATTTT
CDR3: CASSAGQGAAGQPQHF

D: TRBD1
V: TRBV2
size: few
J: TRBJ1-5
DNA: TGTGCCACAGGGGGGAGCAATCAGCCCCAGCATTTT
CDR3: CATGGSNQPQHF

D: TRBD1
V: TRBV28
size: .
J: TRBJ1-2
DNA: TGTGCCAGCAGCGTAACAGGGGACAAGACCTTC
CDR3: CASSVTGDKTF

D: .
V: TRBV27
size: few
J: TRBJ2-3
DNA: TGTGCCAGCAGTTCCCCTCGGCTAGCGCAGTCAGATACGCAGTATTTT
CDR3: CASSSPRLAQSDTQYF

D: .
V: TRBV6-1
size: .
J: TRBJ2-7
DNA: TGTGCCAGCACCCTAAGCGGAACCTACGAGCAGTACTTC
CDR3: CASTLSGTYEQYF

D: .
V: TRBV5-4
size: .
J: TRBJ1-2
DNA: TGTGCCAGCAGCTTGGCCAACCAAGGTCCTCGCGGCTACACCTTC
CDR3: CASSLANQGPRGYTF